The following is a T cell receptor beta chain sequence with its context. The repertoire was sequenced with immunoSEQ multiplex PCR; TCRdb's copy has only in-frame clones and lacks some. The table shows 50,000 to 80,000 clones, with roughly 92% occurring only once. This sample was taken from a study of T cell changes during pregnancy in multiple sclerosis. Germline V lookup: CDR1 MNHNY, CDR2 SVGAGI (reference sequence). The V gene end was trimmed by 2 bases and the J gene end by 11 bases; junction bases not matched to a gene: 4. The CDR3 covers 13 residues. The V and J genes are TRBV6-6 and TRBJ1-1; 11 nucleotides agree with TRBD1. The sequence was obtained from a female donor with multiple sclerosis, enrolled in a pregnancy study. The sample here was peripheral blood, taken in the second trimester of pregnancy. This CDR3 reads CASSYGTGGEAFF. The CDR3 nucleotides read TGTGCCAGCAGTTACGGGACAGGGGGAGAGGCTTTCTTT.